These T cell receptor beta chains were read from a single sample in a study of T-cell reconstitution after alpha-beta-depleted transplantation in children. TCRdb reprocessed the PCR reads via MiXCR and lists one record per CDR3 protein. Here the sample spans about 110,000 distinct CDR3 sequences, about 6.5% being singletons. The sequenced sample was PBMCs, mostly from graft donor cells, obtained 360 days after TCRalphabeta/CD19-depleted stem cell transplant. These receptors all stem from a male patient under 10 years old who had a stem cell transplant for acute lymphoblastic leukemia, so the T cells may come from the graft donor. Both conserved end residues are part of each CDR3. The D gene is left open where the match is weak. Clone size, where shown, is once, few, many, or a class for clones that have expanded.

TRBV6-5	TRBJ2-7	TRBD1	many	TGTGCCAGCAGTCCCCGACAGGGCAGCTCCTACGAGCAGTACTTC	CASSPRQGSSYEQYF
TRBV7-9	TRBJ1-2	TRBD1	few	TGTGCCAGCAGCTTAAACGGGGACAGGATCTATGGCTACACCTTC	CASSLNGDRIYGYTF
TRBV20-1	TRBJ2-4	NA	many	TGCAGTGCGCGGAGGGGGGAGGGCCCGTTAGCCAAAAACATTCAGTACTTC	CSARRGEGPLAKNIQYF
TRBV6-2/TRBV6-3	TRBJ2-2	NA	many	TGTGCCAGCACCACGGACTCCCCCAGCACCGGGGAGCTGTTTTTT	CASTTDSPSTGELFF
TRBV12-3/TRBV12-4	TRBJ2-3	NA	many	TGTGCCAGCACGTCCCCCGGGACAAGGTTCACAGATACGCAGTATTTT	CASTSPGTRFTDTQYF
TRBV6-2/TRBV6-3	TRBJ2-7	NA	NA	TGTGCCGGCGGAAGCACCTACGAGCAGTACTTC	CAGGSTYEQYF
TRBV5-8	TRBJ2-5	TRBD1	few	TGTGCCAGCAGCCCTGGACAGGGGCAAGAGACCCAGTACTTC	CASSPGQGQETQYF
TRBV7-9	TRBJ1-1	NA	few	TGTGCCACCCTAGGCCTGGGGAACACTGAAGCTTTCTTT	CATLGLGNTEAFF
TRBV20-1	TRBJ1-2	TRBD1	many	TGCAGTGCTAGCAGCCCAGGACAGGGATGGTATGGCTACACCTTC	CSASSPGQGWYGYTF
TRBV25-1	TRBJ2-7	NA	NA	TGTGCCAGCAGTAGGAGGTACGAGCAGTACTTC	CASSRRYEQYF
TRBV20-1	TRBJ1-2	NA	NA	TGCAGTGCTAGAGAAGTCCCTCCTCGAAGGGGCTACACCTTC	CSAREVPPRRGYTF
TRBV7-9	TRBJ2-1	NA	many	TGTGCCAGCAGCTTAGAGCCCAGGGGAGCCTACAATGAGCAGTTCTTC	CASSLEPRGAYNEQFF
TRBV24-1	TRBJ2-3	NA	few	TGTGCCACCAGTGATCTGGACTACCACCCGCCAAATACGCAGTATTTT	CATSDLDYHPPNTQYF
TRBV6-5	TRBJ2-2	NA	few	TGTGCCAGCAGTTACAGGGTAGCCACCGGGGAGCTGTTTTTT	CASSYRVATGELFF
TRBV28	TRBJ2-5	TRBD1	few	TGTGCCAGCAGTTTCGACAGGGGGCAAGAGACCCAGTACTTC	CASSFDRGQETQYF
TRBV7-6	TRBJ2-7	NA	many	TGTGCCAGCAGCTTAGGTCCGGGGACCTACGAGCAGTACTTC	CASSLGPGTYEQYF
TRBV11-2	TRBJ1-1	TRBD1	few	TGTGCCAGCAGCCAGAAGACAGGGTTGAACACTGAAGCTTTCTTT	CASSQKTGLNTEAFF
TRBV28	TRBJ2-7	TRBD1	many	TGTGCCAGCAGTTTACGGACAGGGGGCGAGCAGTACTTC	CASSLRTGGEQYF
TRBV2	TRBJ2-3	NA	many	TGTGCCAGCACCCCCGGGACTTCCAGCACAGATACGCAGTATTTT	CASTPGTSSTDTQYF
TRBV9	TRBJ1-6	NA	many	TGTGCCAGCAGCGTAGGTCCAAGCCCCTCAAGGAATTCACCCCTCCACTTT	CASSVGPSPSRNSPLHF
TRBV7-9	TRBJ1-1	NA	NA	TGTGCCAGCAGCTTAGACGTCAGGGGAAAGACTGAAGCTTTCTTT	CASSLDVRGKTEAFF
TRBV6-1	TRBJ2-3	TRBD2	few	TGTGCCAGCACCCTCAAGCCTAGCGGGAGCAGCACAGATACGCAGTATTTT	CASTLKPSGSSTDTQYF
TRBV5-6	TRBJ1-5	NA	many	TGTGCCAGCAGCTTGGGAACAGGGACTGTCCAGCCCCAGCATTTT	CASSLGTGTVQPQHF
TRBV4-3	TRBJ1-5	NA	many	TGCGCCAGCAGCCAGGACAGACTGAATCAGCCCCAGCATTTT	CASSQDRLNQPQHF
TRBV20-1	TRBJ1-4	TRBD1	few	TGCAGTGCTAGTAGACAGGGGGTAGAAAAACTGTTTTTT	CSASRQGVEKLFF
TRBV10-3	TRBJ2-7	NA	NA	TGTGCCATCAGTGAGTGGGGCTACGAGCAGTACTTC	CAISEWGYEQYF
TRBV3-1	TRBJ1-3	NA	few	TGTGCCAGCAGCCCCCCGGGAAACACCATATATTTT	CASSPPGNTIYF
TRBV2	TRBJ1-5	TRBD1	few	TGTGCCAGCAGCCTAAGGGGGCCTCAGCCCCAGCATTTT	CASSLRGPQPQHF
TRBV11-2	TRBJ2-3	NA	many	TGTGCCAGCAGCGCCTGGGAGGACACGAGGGATACGCAGTATTTT	CASSAWEDTRDTQYF
TRBV28	TRBJ2-5	NA	NA	TGTGCCAGCAGCCCTGGACAGATCAACCAAGAGACCCAGTACTTC	CASSPGQINQETQYF
TRBV7-9	TRBJ2-5	TRBD1	many	TGTGCCAGCAGCCTCTGGACAGGGGGCGTACAGACCCAGTACTTC	CASSLWTGGVQTQYF
TRBV25-1	TRBJ2-1	NA	many	TGTGCCAGCAGTGCGAGGCATACGGTCCATGAGCAGTTCTTC	CASSARHTVHEQFF
TRBV30	TRBJ2-7	NA	NA	TGTGCCTGGAGCTACACAGGGAACGAGCAGTACTTC	CAWSYTGNEQYF
TRBV10-3	TRBJ2-3	NA	many	TGTGCCATCAGTGACGACCCCGGGTTTAACACAGATACGCAGTATTTT	CAISDDPGFNTDTQYF